Listed below are T cell receptor beta chains from one sample, sequenced in a study of Ad26.COV2.S vaccination and SARS-CoV-2 variants. Some clones are missing from TCRdb's copy, which holds only in-frame ones; the method was immunoSEQ multiplex PCR. The data hold 75,000 to 100,000 clones, with more than 65% observed a single time. The specimen comprised peripheral blood, sampled after recovery from COVID-19. The source of these receptors is a human donor who had recovered from COVID-19. CDR3s include the opening cysteine and the closing phenylalanine or tryptophan. D genes are given only for firm matches. The listing skips clone size in some rows; elsewhere it reads once, few, many or a size class.

TRBJ2-7,TRBV2,.,few,TGTGCCAGCAGTGAAACCCGGGGCGCGGTAGGCGAGCAGTACTTC,CASSETRGAVGEQYF
TRBJ1-1,TRBV7-9,.,.,TGTGCCAGCAGCTTAGAGATGAACACTGAAGCTTTCTTT,CASSLEMNTEAFF
TRBJ2-3,TRBV27,TRBD2,.,TGTGCCAGCAGTCCTTCCAATAATACTAGCGGGAGGAGATACAGCACAGATACGCAGTATTTT,CASSPSNNTSGRRYSTDTQYF
TRBJ2-1,TRBV29-1,TRBD2,.,TGCAGCGTCAAACCCCGGCGGGAGGGCATTGATGAGCAGTTCTTC,CSVKPRREGIDEQFF
TRBJ2-1,TRBV24-1,TRBD2,.,TGTGCCACCAGACTTTTAACGGGACTATTCTCCTACAATGAGCAGTTCTTC,CATRLLTGLFSYNEQFF
TRBJ1-1,TRBV9,.,.,TGTGCCAGCAGCCCATATATCACTGAAGCTTTCTTT,CASSPYITEAFF
TRBJ2-7,TRBV7-2,TRBD1,.,TGTGCCAGCAGCTTAGCTGGACAGGACCCGGGGAACGAGCAGTACTTC,CASSLAGQDPGNEQYF
TRBJ1-3,TRBV6-5,.,.,TGTGCCAGCAGTTCCGGCAGATCAAGAGGAAACACCATATATTTT,CASSSGRSRGNTIYF
TRBJ2-2,TRBV19,TRBD1,.,TGTGCCAGTAGTAACCCAACGTACAGGGGGCAGGACACCGGGGAGCTGTTTTTT,CASSNPTYRGQDTGELFF
TRBJ2-1,TRBV29-1,TRBD2,.,TGCAGCGTTGTGATAGAGTCATGGCGGGAGCGAAACAATGAGCAGTTCTTC,CSVVIESWRERNNEQFF
TRBJ2-2,TRBV11-3,.,.,TGTGCCAGCAGGAGTCGGGGCGGCGGGGAGCTGTTTTTT,CASRSRGGGELFF
TRBJ1-2,TRBV28,.,.,TGTGCCAGCAGTTTAAGCGGGCAGGGGTTCTTTCTATATGGCTACACCTTC,CASSLSGQGFFLYGYTF
TRBJ1-2,TRBV7-8,TRBD1,.,TGTGCCAGCAGCCGGGACAGGGGGCAGGTGGGGTATGGCTACACCTTC,CASSRDRGQVGYGYTF
TRBJ2-4,TRBV9,.,.,TGTGCCAGCAGCGTAGACGGGAAAAACATTCAGTACTTC,CASSVDGKNIQYF
TRBJ1-2,TRBV27,TRBD1,.,TGTGCCAGCAGTAAACAGGGGGCGCAAGGCTACACCTTC,CASSKQGAQGYTF
TRBJ2-2,TRBV11-2,TRBD2,.,TGTGCCAGCAGACCCGGGACTAGCGGGAGAAGTACCGGGGAGCTGTTTTTT,CASRPGTSGRSTGELFF
TRBJ1-2,TRBV28,.,.,TGTGCCAGCACCCTAAGGGGGGGCTACGTCTATGGCTACACCTTC,CASTLRGGYVYGYTF
TRBJ2-7,TRBV5-5,TRBD2,few,TGTGCCAGCAGCTCCGGGAGCGGGGCATACTACGAGCAGTACTTC,CASSSGSGAYYEQYF
TRBJ2-1,TRBV7-2,.,.,TGTGCCAGCAGCTCGAGCGGAGCCTACAATGAGCAGTTCTTC,CASSSSGAYNEQFF
TRBJ2-7,TRBV7-2,TRBD1,.,TGTGCCAGCAGCCCTGACAGGGGGGACGAGCAGTACTTC,CASSPDRGDEQYF
TRBJ2-7,TRBV7-6,.,once,TGTGCCAGCAGCTTAGCAGGATGGGAGCAGTACTTC,CASSLAGWEQYF
TRBJ2-7,TRBV5-1,.,.,TGCGCCAGCAGCTTGAGTATGGGGTACGAGCAGTACTTC,CASSLSMGYEQYF
TRBJ1-5,TRBV6-5,.,.,TGTGCCAGCAGTCGCGGACAGAGCAATCAGCCCCAGCATTTT,CASSRGQSNQPQHF
TRBJ2-7,TRBV28,.,.,TGTGCCAGCAGTTTCGTTCCCCCCCTCTCGGGAGTCGAGCAGTACTTC,CASSFVPPLSGVEQYF
TRBJ1-2,TRBV6-2/TRBV6-3,TRBD1,.,TGTGCCAGCAGTATAAACGGACAGGGGCCTGGCTATGGCTACACCTTC,CASSINGQGPGYGYTF
TRBJ1-3,TRBV14,.,once,TGTGCCAGCAGCCAAGATCCGGGGAGCCGCTCTGGAAACACCATATATTTT,CASSQDPGSRSGNTIYF
TRBJ1-4,TRBV7-9,TRBD1,.,TGTGCCAGCAGCTTCCCGTCGACAGGGGTATTTGAAAAACTGTTTTTT,CASSFPSTGVFEKLFF
TRBJ2-3,TRBV19,.,.,TGTGCCAGTAACCACAGGGGCACAGATACGCAGTATTTT,CASNHRGTDTQYF
TRBJ2-4,TRBV5-4,.,once,TGTGCCAGCAGCTTGGCGCAGACTAAAGGAGCCAAAAACATTCAGTACTTC,CASSLAQTKGAKNIQYF
TRBJ2-7,TRBV9,.,.,TGTGCCAGCAGCGCCAGGGGATTACGGCCGGACGAGCAGTACTTC,CASSARGLRPDEQYF
TRBJ2-7,TRBV28,TRBD2,.,TGTGCCAGCAGTTTAGGACTAGCGGGGGAGCAGTACTTC,CASSLGLAGEQYF
TRBJ2-7,TRBV4-3,TRBD2,once,TGCGCCAGCAGCCATTTAGCGGGAGAAAGCGAGCAGTACTTC,CASSHLAGESEQYF
TRBJ2-7,TRBV28,.,once,TGTGCCAGCAGTCTTTCCTGGGGGTCCCTCTACGAGCAGTACTTC,CASSLSWGSLYEQYF
TRBJ2-7,TRBV25-1,.,.,TGTGCCAGCAGGTCTGCGAACTCCTACGAGCAGTACTTC,CASRSANSYEQYF
TRBJ1-3,TRBV12-3/TRBV12-4,.,.,TGTGCCAGCAGTTTATCCAGGAGAAACACCATATATTTT,CASSLSRRNTIYF
TRBJ2-7,TRBV28,TRBD2,.,TGTGCCAGCACCTTAAGGGCTAGCGGGAGCAGGTACTACGAGCAGTACTTC,CASTLRASGSRYYEQYF
TRBJ1-2,TRBV11-2,.,.,TGTGCCAGCAGCGACGACAAGAACTATGGCTACACCTTC,CASSDDKNYGYTF
TRBJ2-3,TRBV19,.,.,TGTGCCAGTAGTCTAAGACCCGGAGGCACAGATACGCAGTATTTT,CASSLRPGGTDTQYF
TRBJ2-1,TRBV3-1/TRBV3-2,.,few,TGTGCCAGCAGCCAAGATACTGAGCAGTTCTTC,CASSQDTEQFF
TRBJ2-1,TRBV11-3,.,.,TGTGCCAGCAGCTTACGTCCAGCTGCGGCCTACAATGAGCAGTTCTTC,CASSLRPAAAYNEQFF
TRBJ2-1,TRBV12-5,.,.,TGTGCTAGTGGTTTGGACCCCGCGCGGGACAATGAGCAGTTCTTC,CASGLDPARDNEQFF
TRBJ1-2,TRBV5-5,TRBD1,.,TGTGCCAGCAGCTTGGGGACAGGACAACGAATCCTAAGTGGCTACACCTTC,CASSLGTGQRILSGYTF